The 12 T cell receptor beta chains presented below share a single source sample, sequenced in a study of blood T cell repertoires in COVID-19. Sequencing used immunoSEQ multiplex PCR; TCRdb keeps in-frame clones, though not all of them. The sample lists roughly 290,000 clones, around 90% seen once, with approximately 7.5% in the top ten. The sample was peripheral blood. These receptors all come from a woman in her twenties or thirties with COVID-19, enrolled during active disease.

The rearrangement uses TRBV28 and TRBJ1-2; D is possibly TRBD1 (5 bases). V was pared by 3 bases and J by 7 bases, with 15 bases between. Germline V gene lookup returns CDR1 MDHEN and CDR2 SYDVKM. CDR3 size: 14 residues. The CDR3 bases are TGTGCCAGCAGTTTGCCCAGGGTAGATGGTGGCTACACCTTC. Translated, it gives CASSLPRVDGGYTF.

This chain links TRBV6-2 or TRBV6-3 with TRBJ1-5, with 9 bases fitting TRBD1. The CDR3 spans 16 residues. The V segment lost 4 bases and the J segment 5 bases; nucleotides outside the gene matches: 9. The germline gives CDR1 MNHEY, CDR2 SVGEGT. The chain's CDR3 is CASSSHRGLEYQPQHF. The CDR3 DNA reads TGTGCCAGCAGTTCCCACAGGGGGCTCGAGTATCAGCCCCAGCATTTT.

CDR3 sequence reads: CASSQAGSYNEQFF. Here the CDR3 DNA reads TGTGCCAGCAGCCAGGCGGGGTCCTACAATGAGCAGTTCTTC. V usage is TRBV27 and J usage is TRBJ2-1, with D possibly matching TRBD2 (6 bases). Germline CDR1 MNHEY, CDR2 SMNVEV (reference sequence). This CDR3 contains 14 residues. Trimming pared 6 bases from V and 1 base from J, leaving 10 bases between.

The chain employs TRBV19 and TRBJ2-2; D uncertain. V lost 7 bases to trimming and J lost 0 bases, with 9 bases between them. The CDR3 loop spans 14 amino acids. In germline, CDR1 is LNHDA, CDR2 SQIVND (reference sequence). The CDR3 loop reads CASKQVTNTGELFF. CDR3 sequence (DNA): TGTGCCAGTAAGCAGGTCACGAACACCGGGGAGCTGTTTTTT.

The V and J genes are TRBV5-1 and TRBJ1-1; D ambiguous. Germline loops: CDR1 SGHRS, CDR2 YFSETQ. This CDR3 spans 13 amino acids. The V gene lost 4 bases and the J gene lost 11 bases, with 18 bases spanning the gap. The CDR3 DNA reads as TGCGCCAGCAGCACCGACGGCGGACTAAAGGCTTTCTTT. It specifies CASSTDGGLKAFF.

The chain carries TRBV4-3 and TRBJ2-7, with 8 bases fitting TRBD1. The CDR3 extends over 14 amino acids. Germline lookup yields CDR1 LGHNA and CDR2 YSLEER. V gave up 4 bases and J gave up 2 bases; unmatched junction bases: 4. This CDR3 reads CASSLGTGTYEQYF. DNA of the CDR3: TGCGCCAGCAGCCTCGGGACAGGAACCTACGAGCAGTACTTC.

The chain combines TRBV7-9 with TRBJ2-1; possible D gene TRBD1, 6 bases. CDR1 and CDR2 from the germline V gene are SEHNR and FQNEAQ (reference sequence). CDR3 length: 16 residues. V was trimmed by 5 bases and J by 2 bases, leaving 16 bases between them. In DNA form, the CDR3 reads TGTGCCAGCAGCCGATGGTCAGGGGATGCCTACAATGAGCAGTTCTTC. This gives the protein CASSRWSGDAYNEQFF.

The chain joins TRBV7-9 to TRBJ2-3, with 9 bases aligning to TRBD1. Germline-derived CDR1 and CDR2 are SEHNR and FQNEAQ (reference sequence). The V and J ends lost 4 bases and 11 bases, in that order; junction bases with no gene match: 10. CDR3 size: 14 residues. CDR3: CASSSEQGARGQYF. The CDR3 bases are TGTGCCAGCAGCTCGGAACAGGGGGCAAGGGGGCAGTATTTT.

This sequence joins TRBV18 and TRBJ2-1; D unclear. CDR3 length: 16 residues. Germline CDR1 reads KGHSH; CDR2 reads LQKENI. Between the trimmed V and J ends, which lost 0 bases and 0 bases, there was a span of 9 bases. The CDR3 is CASSPPLSSSYNEQFF. The CDR3 bases are TGTGCCAGCTCACCACCTTTGAGTAGCTCCTACAATGAGCAGTTCTTC.

This clone was found a few times. The chain uses TRBV10-3 and TRBJ1-2; no definite D call. This CDR3 is built from 12 residues. Germline V lookup: CDR1 ENHRY, CDR2 SYGVKD. V was pared by 4 bases and J by 4 bases, with 7 bases between. The CDR3 loop is CAISGGVYGYTF. The DNA for the CDR3 is TGTGCCATCAGTGGGGGAGTCTATGGCTACACCTTC.

The gene calls are TRBV2 and TRBJ2-7, with 9 bases fitting TRBD1. Germline trimming cut 4 bases from V and 4 bases from J; bases unmatched to any gene: 5. The germline V gene encodes CDR1 SNHLY and CDR2 FYNNEI. The CDR3 length is 14 residues. CDR3 sequence (DNA): TGTGCCAGCAGTGGACAGGGGGGAGGGTACGAGCAGTACTTC. This codes for CASSGQGGGYEQYF.

The chain combines TRBV20-1 with TRBJ2-7; 10 bases fit TRBD2. The V gene end was trimmed by 3 bases and the J gene end by 5 bases; junction bases not matched to a gene: 13. CDR1 and CDR2 (germline): DFQATT, SNEGSKA (reference sequence). This CDR3 comprises 16 residues. The chain's CDR3 is CSASIPQLAGVDEQYF. DNA of the CDR3: TGCAGTGCTAGTATCCCTCAGCTAGCGGGAGTTGACGAGCAGTACTTC.